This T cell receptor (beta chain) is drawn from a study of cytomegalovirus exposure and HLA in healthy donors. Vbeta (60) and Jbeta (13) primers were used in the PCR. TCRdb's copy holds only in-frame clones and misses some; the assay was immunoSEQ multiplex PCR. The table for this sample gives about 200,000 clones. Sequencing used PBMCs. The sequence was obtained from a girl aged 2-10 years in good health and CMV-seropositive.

The CDR3 loop is CASSPIRSGTQYF. In nucleotides, the CDR3 is TGTGCCAGCAGCCCTATTCGAAGCGGGACTCAGTATTTT. The chain joins TRBV7-2 to TRBJ2-3; 7 nucleotides line up with TRBD2. CDR1 and CDR2 (germline): SGHTA, FQGNSA. The trim removed 5 bases at V and 12 bases at J, leaving 11 bases unmatched. The CDR3 has 13 residues.